This passage covers 8 T cell receptor beta chains from one sample sequenced in a study of PD-L1 blockade in urothelial cancer. The protocol was immunoSEQ multiplex PCR, while the TCRdb copy is restricted to in-frame clones and leaves out a portion. The sample contains tens of thousands of clones, more than 70% of which appear only once. The sample consisted of PBMCs, taken around atezolizumab (anti-PD-L1) treatment. The origin of the receptors is a man over 45 with urothelial cancer.

This clone was seen more than once but under ten times. The chain employs TRBV28 and TRBJ1-1; D gene unclear. CDR3 length: 11 residues. V was pared by 2 bases and J by 7 bases, with 5 bases between. Germline V gene sequence: CDR1 MDHEN, CDR2 SYDVKM. CDR3 coding DNA: TGTGCCAGCAGTTTAGGACTTGAAGCTTTCTTT. It specifies CASSLGLEAFF.

V and J are TRBV7-2 and TRBJ1-1; a weak D match, TRBD1 (5 bases). The CDR3 consists of 14 residues. Germline-derived CDR1 and CDR2 are SGHTA and FQGNSA. V was clipped by 6 bases and J by 4 bases, with 15 bases between them. The CDR3 loop reads CASRTGVVGTEAFF. The CDR3 DNA is TGTGCCAGCAGGACGGGGGTAGTCGGCACTGAAGCTTTCTTT.

DNA for the CDR3: TGTGCCAGCAGCTTATCCGGACTCTTCCCCCGCACAGATACGCAGTATTTT. Protein product: CASSLSGLFPRTDTQYF. The chain links TRBV13 to TRBJ2-3, with TRBD2 as a possible D gene (5 bases). This CDR3 contains 17 residues. V gave up 2 bases and J gave up 1 base, with 16 bases separating them. Germline V gene lookup returns CDR1 PRHDT and CDR2 FYEKMQ (reference sequence).

As DNA, the CDR3 is TGTGCCAGCAGGATGCATGGCGGGAACACTGAAGCTTTCTTT. Its translation is CASRMHGGNTEAFF. This chain connects TRBV28 to TRBJ1-1; D remains ambiguous. The ends were cut back, 6 bases at V and 1 base at J, with 12 bases in the middle. The CDR3 extends over 14 amino acids. Looked up from germline, CDR1 is MDHEN and CDR2 is SYDVKM. Together with reference TRBV28 and TRBJ1-1, the CDR3 gives the full variable domain: DVKVTQSSRYLVKRTGEKVFLECVQDMDHENMFWYRQDPGLGLRLIYFSYDVKMKEKGDIPEGYSVSREKKERFSLILESASTNQTSMYLCASRMHGGNTEAFFGQGTRLTVV.

A few counts support this clone. The chain links TRBV27 to TRBJ1-6, with 12 bases identical to TRBD1. This CDR3 spans 15 amino acids. CDR1 and CDR2 from the germline V gene are MNHEY and SMNVEV (reference sequence). The V gene end was trimmed by 5 bases and the J gene end by 11 bases; junction bases not matched to a gene: 7. CDR3 sequence: CASSGGTGGGAPLHF. CDR3 nucleotides: TGTGCCAGCAGTGGCGGGACAGGGGGCGGGGCACCCCTCCACTTT.

The rearrangement uses TRBV9 and TRBJ2-7; 7 bases are a match to TRBD2. The CDR3 is made up of 15 amino acids. Germline assignment: CDR1 SGDLS and CDR2 YYNGEE. V lost 5 bases to trimming and J lost 0 bases; unmatched junction nucleotides: 8. The CDR3 sequence is CASSGGDGSSYEQYF. Here the CDR3 DNA reads TGTGCCAGCAGTGGGGGGGACGGAAGCTCCTACGAGCAGTACTTC.

The V call is TRBV28, the J call TRBJ1-3; 9 nucleotides match TRBD1. Germline assignment: CDR1 MDHEN and CDR2 SYDVKM. The CDR3 totals 15 residues. With V trimmed by 6 bases and J by 4 bases, 7 bases remained unmatched. The CDR3 protein is CASRQQGASGNTIYF. The CDR3 DNA reads as TGTGCCAGCAGACAACAGGGGGCATCAGGAAACACCATATATTTT.

The chain combines TRBV29-1 with TRBJ2-1; D perhaps matches TRBD2 (5 bases). The V gene lost 5 bases and the J gene lost 8 bases, with 7 bases spanning the gap. CDR3 size: 10 residues. CDR1 is SQVTM, CDR2 ANQGSEA, per germline. The CDR3 nucleotides are TGCAGCGTTTCGGAGGATGAGCAGTTCTTC. Its translation: CSVSEDEQFF.